This T cell receptor beta chain was recorded in a study of blood T cell repertoires in COVID-19. Whole-study context: Nucleic acid was either cDNA or gDNA, and it came from T cells, B-cell-depleted T cells, or PBMCs.

The method was immunoSEQ multiplex PCR; TCRdb's version includes in-frame clones alone and lacks a portion of them. The data show 75,000 to 100,000 clones, more than 80% seen once. The source is a woman aged 80 or over with acute or convalescent COVID-19. The sample taken for sequencing was peripheral blood.

CDR3 amino acids: CASSSGSRVNTGELFF. The DNA for the CDR3 is TGTGCCAGCAGCTCGGGTTCCAGGGTGAACACCGGGGAGCTGTTTTTT. The chain has TRBV5-4 and TRBJ2-2, with D possibly being TRBD1 (5 bases). This CDR3 spans 16 amino acids. Germline V gene data show CDR1 as SGHNT and CDR2 as YYREEE (reference sequence). V dropped 3 bases and J dropped 1 base, with 13 bases sitting between them.